Listed below are T cell receptor beta chains from one sample, sequenced in a study of control samples from healthy donors and cancer patients. Only in-frame clones appear in the TCRdb table, and some are missing; sequencing was by immunoSEQ multiplex PCR. The sample gives around 200,000 clones, approximately 92% of which show up once; more than 1.1% is in the top ten. The sample comprised blood. The receptor set was obtained from a man aged 18 to 35 in good health. Each CDR3 is given with its conserved first and last residue. D genes are given only for firm matches. Clone size is stated in some rows and not others, as once, few, many or a class when expanded.

cdr3_nt cdr3_aa d_call j_call v_call clone_size
TGTGCCAGCAGCCCAACCGGGACGCCGAACTATGGCTACACCTTC CASSPTGTPNYGYTF - TRBJ1-2 TRBV7-9 -
TGCGCCAGCAGCTCCCGACTAGCGGGGGGCGGGAATGAGCAGTTCTTC CASSSRLAGGGNEQFF TRBD2 TRBJ2-1 TRBV5-1 -
TGTGCCAGCAGCCAAGGTCTTGGCGATACGCAGTATTTT CASSQGLGDTQYF - TRBJ2-3 TRBV3-1/TRBV3-2 -
TGCGCCAGCAGCCCGTACAGGGACGAGCAGTACTTC CASSPYRDEQYF - TRBJ2-7 TRBV5-1 few
TGTGCCAGCAGCTTATATTCGGGGAGCTCCTACGAGCAGTACTTC CASSLYSGSSYEQYF - TRBJ2-7 TRBV7-3 -
TGTGCCAGCAGTGTGCCAGGACAGAGGAATGGCTACACCTTC CASSVPGQRNGYTF - TRBJ1-2 TRBV25-1 once
TGCGCCAGCGGGGCAGGGGGCGACACCGGGGAGCTGTTTTTT CASGAGGDTGELFF TRBD1 TRBJ2-2 TRBV5-1 -
TGTGCCAGCAGCCCCGGACTAGCGGGGGGGCGTGGCACCGGGGAGCTGTTTTTT CASSPGLAGGRGTGELFF TRBD2 TRBJ2-2 TRBV5-5 -
TGTGCCAGCAGTGACCGGGTCGGGCAGCTAGATAAAGAGACCCAGTACTTC CASSDRVGQLDKETQYF - TRBJ2-5 TRBV6-1 -
TGTGCCAGCAGCTTAACCGGGGCCCAAGGGGCGCATTCACCCCTCCACTTT CASSLTGAQGAHSPLHF - TRBJ1-6 TRBV7-6 -
TGTGCCAGCAGCGTACGTCGGGCGGGGGAACCCACCGATGAGCAGTTCTTC CASSVRRAGEPTDEQFF - TRBJ2-1 TRBV12-1 -
TGTGCCAGCAGCTTAATCGGGGGTGCTGGGGCCAACGTCCTGACTTTC CASSLIGGAGANVLTF - TRBJ2-6 TRBV7-3 -
TGTGCCAGCAGCCGCGGGACAGGGAGCAATCAGCCCCAGCATTTT CASSRGTGSNQPQHF TRBD1 TRBJ1-5 TRBV28 -
TGTGCCAGCAGCTCGTCACAGGGGGACGATAGGGAGACCCAGTACTTC CASSSSQGDDRETQYF TRBD1 TRBJ2-5 TRBV9 -
TGTGCCAGTAGTATACGTAATGGGGGGGGCCCCCGCAGCACAGATACGCAGTATTTT CASSIRNGGGPRSTDTQYF - TRBJ2-3 TRBV19 -
TGTGCCAGCAGTCGCGACAGGGGGCCGGATGGCTACACCTTC CASSRDRGPDGYTF TRBD1 TRBJ1-2 TRBV6-9 -
TGTGCCAGCAGCGTCGCCCCTTGGGAGACAGAGACCCAGTACTTC CASSVAPWETETQYF - TRBJ2-5 TRBV9 -
TGTGCCTGGAGTGTAATGGTGGGTGAAGCTTTCTTT CAWSVMVGEAFF - TRBJ1-1 TRBV30 -
TGTGCCAGTAGTCTCTCCGGGACAGGGGGCGTTCAGCCCCAGCATTTT CASSLSGTGGVQPQHF TRBD1 TRBJ1-5 TRBV19 -
TGTGCCAGTAAAGCGGGAGGGTCAGATACGCAGTATTTT CASKAGGSDTQYF TRBD2 TRBJ2-3 TRBV19 -
TGCGCCAGCAGCTTGGCCCCCTTTAGCGGGACCTACGAGCAGTACTTC CASSLAPFSGTYEQYF TRBD2 TRBJ2-7 TRBV5-1 -
TGTGCCACGAGTACAGGAAACACTGAAGCCTTCTTT CATSTGNTEAFF - TRBJ1-1 TRBV6-5 -
TGTGCCAGTAGTATAGTCCCCCCACAATCCTACGAGCAGTACTTC CASSIVPPQSYEQYF - TRBJ2-7 TRBV19 -
TGCAGCGTGACAGGGGACAATGAAAAACTGTTTTTT CSVTGDNEKLFF TRBD1 TRBJ1-4 TRBV29-1 -
TGTGCCAGCAGTTACAGGGGAGGAAACACCATATATTTT CASSYRGGNTIYF - TRBJ1-3 TRBV6-5 once
TGTGCCAGCAGCCCGGCGTCGACGAATGAAAAACTGTTTTTT CASSPASTNEKLFF - TRBJ1-4 TRBV5-4 -
TGTGCCAGCAGGGACCCACCCGGGGAGCTGTTTTTT CASRDPPGELFF - TRBJ2-2 TRBV2 -
TGTGCCAGCACTTCCTACCCCCGGGAAAAACTGTTTTTT CASTSYPREKLFF - TRBJ1-4 TRBV27 -
TGTGCCAGCAGCTTGACGAACGGTGAATACAATGAGCAGTTCTTC CASSLTNGEYNEQFF - TRBJ2-1 TRBV7-6 -
TGTGCCACCAGACTAGCGGGCCCGGACAAAGAGACCCAGTACTTC CATRLAGPDKETQYF TRBD2 TRBJ2-5 TRBV5-4 once
TGTGCCAGCACCACAGGACAGAACACTGAAGCTTTCTTT CASTTGQNTEAFF - TRBJ1-1 TRBV19 -
TGTGCTACAGCGGGGAGAGGGGGGCCCATCGACGGAGAGACCCAGTACTTC CATAGRGGPIDGETQYF - TRBJ2-5 TRBV2 -
TGCGCCAGCAGCCCACACAGGGGGCAGTTGGATGAGCAGTTCTTC CASSPHRGQLDEQFF TRBD1 TRBJ2-1 TRBV5-1 -
TGTGCCAGCAGCTCCGACAGCATGAACACTGAAGCTTTCTTT CASSSDSMNTEAFF - TRBJ1-1 TRBV9 -
TGCGCCAGCAGGGCCGGGGGACAAGAGTTAAACATTCAGTACTTC CASRAGGQELNIQYF - TRBJ2-4 TRBV5-1 -
TGTGCCAGCAGTTTATCCGGACCGATCTCCTACAATGAGCAGTTCTTC CASSLSGPISYNEQFF - TRBJ2-1 TRBV28 -
TGTGCCAGCAGTTCCCCTTCTAGCATAGGCCTATACAATGAGCAGTTCTTC CASSSPSSIGLYNEQFF - TRBJ2-1 TRBV27 once
TGTGCCAGCTCACCTACACCTGCAACTAATGAAAAACTGTTTTTT CASSPTPATNEKLFF - TRBJ1-4 TRBV18 -
TGTGCCAGTAGTATAGTGCCCAGCCAGAACACTGAAGCTTTCTTT CASSIVPSQNTEAFF - TRBJ1-1 TRBV19 few
TGTGCCAGCAGCCACTATCATACGCCCGGAAACACCATATATTTT CASSHYHTPGNTIYF - TRBJ1-3 TRBV14 -
TGTGCCAGCAGTTACCGGGGGGAGGCGAATAATGAGCAGTTCTTC CASSYRGEANNEQFF TRBD2 TRBJ2-1 TRBV6-5 -
TGTGCCAGCTCACCAACGGGGGCCAACGTCCTGACTTTC CASSPTGANVLTF - TRBJ2-6 TRBV18 -
TGTGCCAGCAGCCATGGAGTAGCGGGGATCACAGATACGCAGTATTTT CASSHGVAGITDTQYF TRBD2 TRBJ2-3 TRBV11-3 -
TGTGCCAGCGGGCGAGGGGGGCAGGGTAATGAAAAACTGTTTTTT CASGRGGQGNEKLFF - TRBJ1-4 TRBV28 once
TGTGCCACCAATACAGGGGGTCCGGCTTTCGAATACGAGCAGTACTTC CATNTGGPAFEYEQYF TRBD1 TRBJ2-7 TRBV10-3 once